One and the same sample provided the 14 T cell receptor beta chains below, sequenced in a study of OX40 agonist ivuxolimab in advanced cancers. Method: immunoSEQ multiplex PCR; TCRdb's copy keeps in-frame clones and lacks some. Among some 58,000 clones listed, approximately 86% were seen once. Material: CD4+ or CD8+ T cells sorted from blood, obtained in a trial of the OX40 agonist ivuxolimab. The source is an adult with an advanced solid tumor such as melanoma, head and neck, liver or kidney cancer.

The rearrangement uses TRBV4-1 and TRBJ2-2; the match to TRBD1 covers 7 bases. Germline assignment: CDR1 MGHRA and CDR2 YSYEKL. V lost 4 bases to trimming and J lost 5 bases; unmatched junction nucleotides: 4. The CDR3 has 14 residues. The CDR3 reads CASSLNRGTGELFF. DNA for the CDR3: TGCGCCAGCAGCCTTAACAGGGGAACCGGGGAGCTGTTTTTT.

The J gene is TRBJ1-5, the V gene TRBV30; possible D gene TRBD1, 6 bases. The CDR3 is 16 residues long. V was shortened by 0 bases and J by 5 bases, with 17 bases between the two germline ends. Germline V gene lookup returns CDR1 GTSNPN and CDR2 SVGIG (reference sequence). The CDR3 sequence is CAWSVRNTGMDQPQHF. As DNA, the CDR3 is TGTGCCTGGAGTGTAAGGAATACAGGGATGGATCAGCCCCAGCATTTT.

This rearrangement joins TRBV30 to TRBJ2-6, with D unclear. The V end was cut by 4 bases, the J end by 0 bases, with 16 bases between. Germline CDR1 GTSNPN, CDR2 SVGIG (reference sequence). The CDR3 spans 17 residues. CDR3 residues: CAWISGRILSGANVLTF. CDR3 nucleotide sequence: TGTGCCTGGATTTCTGGACGCATACTCTCTGGGGCCAACGTCCTGACTTTC.

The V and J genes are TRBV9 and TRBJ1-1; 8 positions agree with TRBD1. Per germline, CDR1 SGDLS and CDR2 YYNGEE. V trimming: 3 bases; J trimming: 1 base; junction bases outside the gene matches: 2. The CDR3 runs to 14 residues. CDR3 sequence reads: CASSEGTGNTEAFF. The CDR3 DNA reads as TGTGCCAGCAGCGAGGGGACAGGGAACACTGAAGCTTTCTTT.

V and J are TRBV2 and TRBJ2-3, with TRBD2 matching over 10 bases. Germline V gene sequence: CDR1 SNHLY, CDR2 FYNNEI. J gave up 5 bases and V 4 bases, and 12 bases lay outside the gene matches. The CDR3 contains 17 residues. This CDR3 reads CASSALPALAGEDTQYF. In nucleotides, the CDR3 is TGTGCCAGCAGTGCCCTCCCGGCTCTAGCGGGAGAAGATACGCAGTATTTT.

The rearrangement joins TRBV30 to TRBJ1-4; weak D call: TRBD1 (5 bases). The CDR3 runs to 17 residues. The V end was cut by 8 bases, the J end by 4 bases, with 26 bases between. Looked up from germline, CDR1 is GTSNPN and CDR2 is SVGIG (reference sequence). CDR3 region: CATDRGWLGIGNEKLFF. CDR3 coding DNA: TGTGCCACGGACCGGGGGTGGCTAGGAATCGGTAATGAAAAACTGTTTTTT.

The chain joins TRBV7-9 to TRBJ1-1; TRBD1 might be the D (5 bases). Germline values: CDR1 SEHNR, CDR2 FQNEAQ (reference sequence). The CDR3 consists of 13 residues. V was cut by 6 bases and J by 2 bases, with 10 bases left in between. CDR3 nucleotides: TGTGCCAGCAGTAGCCGGGACAACACTGAAGCTTTCTTT. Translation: CASSSRDNTEAFF. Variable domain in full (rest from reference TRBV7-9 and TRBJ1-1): DTGVSQNPRHKITKRGQNVTFRCDPISEHNRLYWYRQTLGQGPEFLTYFQNEAQLEKSRLLSDRFSAERPKGSFSTLEIQRTEQGDSAMYLCASSSRDNTEAFFGQGTRLTVV.

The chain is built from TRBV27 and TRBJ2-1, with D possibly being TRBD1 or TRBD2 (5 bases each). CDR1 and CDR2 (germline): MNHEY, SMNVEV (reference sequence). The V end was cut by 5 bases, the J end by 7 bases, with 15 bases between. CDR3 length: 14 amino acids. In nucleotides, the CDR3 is TGTGCCAGCAGTGCTAGGACATCGGGGAATGAGCAGTTCTTC. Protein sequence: CASSARTSGNEQFF.

For the CDR3, the DNA is TGTGCCAGCTCACCAGGACAGCAAAACACTGAAGCTTTCTTT. It specifies CASSPGQQNTEAFF. This sequence joins TRBV18 and TRBJ1-1; maybe TRBD1 (6 bases). V was clipped by 2 bases and J by 2 bases, with 9 bases between them. Germline CDR1 and CDR2: KGHSH and LQKENI. The CDR3 totals 14 residues.

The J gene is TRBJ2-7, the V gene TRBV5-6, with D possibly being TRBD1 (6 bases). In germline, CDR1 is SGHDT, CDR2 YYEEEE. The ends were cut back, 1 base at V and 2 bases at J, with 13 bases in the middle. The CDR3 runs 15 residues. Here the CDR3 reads CASSLTGSRAYEQYF. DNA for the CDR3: TGTGCCAGCAGCTTGACAGGGAGTAGGGCCTACGAGCAGTACTTC.

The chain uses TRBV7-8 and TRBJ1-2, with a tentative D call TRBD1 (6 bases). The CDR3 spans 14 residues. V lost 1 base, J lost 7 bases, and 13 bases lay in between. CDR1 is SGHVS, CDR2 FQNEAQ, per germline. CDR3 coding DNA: TGTGCCAGCAGCTTAGAAGGGGGGTTAGGTGGCTACACCTTC. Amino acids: CASSLEGGLGGYTF.

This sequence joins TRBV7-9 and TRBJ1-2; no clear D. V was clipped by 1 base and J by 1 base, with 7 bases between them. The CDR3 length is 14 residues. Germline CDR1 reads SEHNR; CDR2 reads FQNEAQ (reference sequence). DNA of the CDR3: TGTGCCAGCAGCTTAGAACGGGATAACTATGGCTACACCTTC. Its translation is CASSLERDNYGYTF.

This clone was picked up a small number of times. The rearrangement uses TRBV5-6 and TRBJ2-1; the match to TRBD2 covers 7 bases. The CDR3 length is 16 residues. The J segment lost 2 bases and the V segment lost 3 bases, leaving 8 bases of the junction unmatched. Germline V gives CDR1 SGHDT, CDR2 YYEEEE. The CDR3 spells CASSWDAGATYNEQFF. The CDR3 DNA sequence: TGTGCCAGCAGCTGGGACGCGGGAGCCACCTACAATGAGCAGTTCTTC.

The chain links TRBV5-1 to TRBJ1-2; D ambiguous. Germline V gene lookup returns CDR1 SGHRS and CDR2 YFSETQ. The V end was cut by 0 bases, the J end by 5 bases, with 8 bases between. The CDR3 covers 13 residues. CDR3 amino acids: CASSLGTNYGYTF. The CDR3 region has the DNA TGCGCCAGCAGCTTGGGCACAAATTATGGCTACACCTTC.